Below are 28 T cell receptor beta chains sequenced from a single sample in a study of T cells in Graves' hyperthyroidism and ophthalmopathy. The source material, RNA transcripts, was used to amplify TCR beta CDR3 regions. The TCR CDR3 first-round RT-PCR relied on the HTBI primer set. In TCRdb, the multiplex PCR reads were re-called with MiXCR into one record per CDR3 protein. The sample contains more than 350,000 distinct CDR3 sequences, about 14% of which appear only once. Sequences were obtained from blood. These receptors all come from a woman aged 30 to 39 with Graves' ophthalmopathy.

Ten or more counts support this clonotype. The chain links TRBV20-1 to TRBJ1-2; weak D call: TRBD1 (6 bases). Trimming cost V 6 bases and J 8 bases, with 16 bases left between them. Germline CDR1 reads DFQATT; CDR2 reads SNEGSKA (reference sequence). The CDR3 length is 12 residues. The chain's CDR3 is CSAHGRGSGYTF. The CDR3 region has the DNA TGCAGTGCCCACGGGAGGGGGTCGGGCTACACCTTC.

This clonotype was detected a few times. A much larger clone sits a single nucleotide away, making a read error possible. The CDR3 region is CASSLDPGANYGHTF. The CDR3 bases are TGTGCCAGCAGTTTAGATCCTGGAGCTAACTATGGCCACACCTTC. The V gene is TRBV28, the J gene TRBJ1-2; D remains unclear. CDR3 size: 15 residues. Germline CDR1 and CDR2: MDHEN and SYDVKM.

This clonotype came up many times. V gene TRBV30 combines with J gene TRBJ2-3; weak D call: TRBD1 (5 bases). From germline, CDR1 is GTSNPN and CDR2 SVGIG (reference sequence). The CDR3 covers 13 residues. Trimming left V 1 base short and J 8 bases short, with 13 bases between. This CDR3 is CAWSDGIGATQYF. The CDR3 region has the DNA TGTGCCTGGAGTGATGGGATTGGGGCTACGCAGTATTTT.

In its sample, this clonotype was seen many times. The chain has TRBV29-1 and TRBJ2-7, with 12 nucleotides matching TRBD2. The CDR3 contains 16 residues. Germline V lookup: CDR1 SQVTM, CDR2 ANQGSEA. V trimming: 6 bases; J trimming: 1 base; junction bases outside the gene matches: 10. CDR3 nucleotides: TGCAGCGTGCTAGCGGGGGGGCTGAGCGGTTCCTACGAGCAGTACTTC. It codes for CSVLAGGLSGSYEQYF.

As concerns this clonotype: This could be a read error, since a much larger clone is one nucleotide away. The chain employs TRBV12-3 or TRBV12-4 and TRBJ1-2, with a possible D match to TRBD1 (5 bases). There are 12 residues in the CDR3. The CDR3 DNA reads TGTACCAGCAGTTTAGCCCCGGGGGGATCCACCTTC. It codes for CTSSLAPGGSTF.

This clonotype has a count of ten or more. V usage is TRBV15 and J usage is TRBJ2-2; D is unclear. There are 12 residues in the CDR3. V was cut by 5 bases and J by 3 bases, with 4 bases left in between. CDR1 is LNHNV and CDR2 is YYDKDF in the germline V gene (reference sequence). The CDR3 protein is CATSVYTGELFF. DNA for the CDR3: TGTGCCACCAGCGTGTACACCGGGGAGCTGTTTTTT.

The table lists this clonotype with many counts. This chain links TRBV20-1 with TRBJ1-1; D is unresolved. Germline V gives CDR1 DFQATT, CDR2 SNEGSKA (reference sequence). The germline V and J ends were trimmed by 4 bases and 0 bases, with 6 bases remaining between them. CDR3 length equals 12 residues. The CDR3 sequence is CSAIQLNTEAFF. The CDR3 nucleotides read TGCAGTGCTATTCAGCTGAACACTGAAGCTTTCTTT.

At least ten counts were recorded for this clonotype. This chain links TRBV20-1 with TRBJ2-3, with D unclear. V was pared by 0 bases and J by 6 bases, with 10 bases between. The CDR3 runs to 13 residues. Germline-derived CDR1 and CDR2 are DFQATT and SNEGSKA (reference sequence). CDR3 loop: CSARDNIVDTQYF. The CDR3 DNA sequence: TGCAGTGCTAGAGATAATATAGTGGATACGCAGTATTTT.

This clonotype has ten or more counts. The gene calls are TRBV7-9 and TRBJ2-7, with D perhaps matching TRBD1 or TRBD2 (5 bases each). V was trimmed by 3 bases and J by 3 bases, leaving 12 bases between them. Germline CDR1 and CDR2: SEHNR and FQNEAQ (reference sequence). This CDR3 contains 14 residues. The CDR3 sequence: CASSFQRGIYEQYF. The CDR3 nucleotides are TGTGCCAGCAGCTTTCAGAGGGGTATCTACGAGCAGTACTTC.

A word on this clonotype: It may be a read error: a sequence one base away is much more abundant. The chain recombines TRBV20-1 with TRBJ1-5, with a weak D call TRBD1 (5 bases). The length of the CDR3 is 14 residues. Germline CDR1 DFQATT, CDR2 SNEGSKA (reference sequence). The V and J ends lost 7 bases and 9 bases respectively, with 22 bases between them. The CDR3, as DNA: TGCAGTGTCCCCCGGACACGAGGTGAGGGGCCCCAGCATTTT. Protein sequence: CSVPRTRGEGPQHF.

This clonotype was seen many times. The J gene is TRBJ1-4, the V gene TRBV2; the D is unclear. V gave up 2 bases and J gave up 0 bases, with 7 bases separating them. The CDR3 runs to 15 residues. Germline loops: CDR1 SNHLY, CDR2 FYNNEI. CDR3 sequence (DNA): TGTGCCAGCAGTGAACAGGCCGCAACTAATGAAAAACTGTTTTTT. Amino acids: CASSEQAATNEKLFF. Based on the CDR3 plus reference TRBV2 and TRBJ1-4, the full variable domain is EPEVTQTPSHQVTQMGQEVILRCVPISNHLYFYWYRQILGQKVEFLVSFYNNEISEKSEIFDDQFSVERPDGSNFTLKIRSTKLEDSAMYFCASSEQAATNEKLFFGSGTQLSVL.

The V and J genes are TRBV9 and TRBJ2-2, with 7 bases identical to TRBD1. The CDR3 is made up of 14 amino acids. Germline loops: CDR1 SGDLS, CDR2 YYNGEE. Trimming cost V 0 bases and J 7 bases; bases outside gene matches: 3. CDR3 sequence (DNA): TGTGCCAGCAGCGTAGAGGGGGCTGGCGGGGAGCTGTTTTTT. This encodes CASSVEGAGGELFF.

This clonotype was recorded many times. V gene TRBV7-8 combines with J gene TRBJ2-4; TRBD2 matches at 8 bases. After removal of 2 bases from V and 4 bases from J, the junction contained 16 bases not matched to a gene. Germline V CDR1 and CDR2: SGHVS, FQNEAQ. The CDR3 has 19 residues. The CDR3 DNA follows: TGTGCCAGCAGCTTACCCCCACGCATCAGCGGGGGATATAAAAACATTCAGTACTTC. This gives the protein CASSLPPRISGGYKNIQYF.

In its sample, this clonotype was seen a few times. V and J are TRBV5-4 and TRBJ1-1, with 8 nucleotides matching TRBD1. The CDR3 has 15 amino acids. CDR1 is SGHNT, CDR2 YYREEE, per germline (reference sequence). V trimming: 4 bases; J trimming: 5 bases; junction bases outside the gene matches: 10. CDR3 residues: CASSADRGVGTEAFF. Written as DNA, the CDR3 is TGTGCCAGCAGCGCCGACAGGGGAGTCGGAACTGAAGCTTTCTTT.

The chain links TRBV7-6 to TRBJ2-5, with a tentative D call TRBD1 (6 bases). CDR1 is SGHVS and CDR2 is FNYEAQ in the germline V gene. Trimming pared 1 base from V and 4 bases from J, leaving 19 bases between. There are 17 residues in the CDR3. This chain's CDR3 is CASSLVPDRTLLETQYF. CDR3 coding DNA: TGTGCCAGCAGCTTAGTACCCGACAGGACCCTTCTAGAGACCCAGTACTTC.

This clonotype was detected many times. The chain is built from TRBV5-1 and TRBJ2-5; the D gene is possibly TRBD1 (5 bases). The CDR3 length is 13 residues. From germline, CDR1 is SGHRS and CDR2 YFSETQ. Trimming pared 3 bases from V and 5 bases from J, leaving 11 bases between. The CDR3 is CASSSGSGETQYF. The CDR3 bases are TGCGCCAGCAGCTCAGGGTCCGGGGAGACCCAGTACTTC.

Many counts were recorded for this clonotype. The DNA for the CDR3 is TGTGCCAGCAGCTTGGGACAGGGTTTGAACATTCAGTACTTC. This codes for CASSLGQGLNIQYF. J is TRBJ2-4 and V is TRBV7-9; 9 nucleotides match TRBD1. The V gene end was trimmed by 3 bases and the J gene end by 7 bases; junction bases not matched to a gene: 4. CDR1 and CDR2 (germline): SEHNR, FQNEAQ (reference sequence). The CDR3 totals 14 residues.

This clonotype was seen ten or more times. The CDR3 reads CASSGGYRQNEAFF. The CDR3 DNA sequence: TGTGCCAGCAGTGGGGGGTATCGGCAGAATGAAGCTTTCTTT. The genes are TRBV2 and TRBJ1-1; tentative D call: TRBD1 (5 bases). The ends were cut back, 4 bases at V and 7 bases at J, with 16 bases in the middle. The germline V gene encodes CDR1 SNHLY and CDR2 FYNNEI. The CDR3 is made up of 14 amino acids.

V usage is TRBV9 and J usage is TRBJ2-1; 8 nucleotides line up with TRBD2. The V gene end was trimmed by 3 bases and the J gene end by 3 bases; junction bases not matched to a gene: 8. CDR1 is SGDLS and CDR2 is YYNGEE in the germline V gene. The CDR3 contains 16 residues. The CDR3 sequence: CASSAPAGGRYNEQFF. The CDR3 DNA reads TGTGCCAGCAGCGCACCTGCGGGGGGACGCTACAATGAGCAGTTCTTC.

This clonotype was observed many times. J is TRBJ1-1 and V is TRBV7-2; D gene unclear. CDR1 SGHTA and CDR2 FQGNSA come from the germline V gene. The ends were cut back, 2 bases at V and 5 bases at J, with 24 bases in the middle. CDR3 length: 18 amino acids. The CDR3 region is CASSLMVQSLFSRTEAFF. The CDR3 nucleotides are TGTGCCAGCAGCTTAATGGTACAGAGCTTGTTCTCAAGGACTGAAGCTTTCTTT.

This clonotype appeared a few times. A read error may be the cause here, since a much bigger clone is one base away. The V gene is TRBV30, the J gene TRBJ2-3; the D gene could be TRBD1 or TRBD2 (5 bases each). Trimming took 7 bases from V and 4 from J, leaving 15 bases between them. The CDR3 consists of 13 residues. In germline, CDR1 is GTSNPN, CDR2 SVGIG (reference sequence). The CDR3 sequence: CASTSEGPDTQYF. The CDR3 DNA follows: TGTGCCTCCACCAGTGAGGGGCCAGATACGCAGTATTTT.

This clonotype was counted ten times or more. This chain connects TRBV7-9 to TRBJ1-2, with D possibly matching TRBD1 (5 bases). CDR1 and CDR2 (germline): SEHNR, FQNEAQ (reference sequence). Trimming pared 5 bases from V and 8 bases from J, leaving 15 bases between. This CDR3 contains 13 residues. The CDR3 reads CASSHGRGKGYTF. CDR3 bases: TGTGCCAGCAGCCATGGAAGGGGAAAAGGCTACACCTTC.

This clonotype occurred many times. This sequence joins TRBV5-1 and TRBJ2-7; no firm D call. Germline V CDR1 and CDR2: SGHRS, YFSETQ. The CDR3 has 12 residues. With 0 bases removed from V and 7 bases from J, the gap between germline ends came to 8 bases. The CDR3 loop reads CASSLENSEQYF. The CDR3 nucleotides are TGCGCCAGCAGCTTGGAGAACAGTGAGCAGTACTTC.

Many counts were recorded for this clonotype. The genes are TRBV11-3 and TRBJ2-7, with D possibly TRBD2 on 6 matching bases. Germline V gives CDR1 SGHNT, CDR2 YENEEA. V was cut by 3 bases and J by 0 bases, with 18 bases left in between. This CDR3 is 17 amino acids long. CDR3 residues: CASSLNSRLVYSYEQYF. CDR3 DNA: TGTGCCAGCAGCTTGAATTCGAGACTAGTTTACTCCTACGAGCAGTACTTC.

As regards this clonotype: A much larger clone sits a single nucleotide away, making a read error possible. CDR3 nucleotide sequence: TGTGCCAGCAGTGCGGGGGGTTCGAGGGTTGGAAAACTGTTTTTT. As protein: CASSAGGSRVGKLFF. The chain couples TRBV12-3 or TRBV12-4 to TRBJ1-4, with D possibly being TRBD1 (5 bases). The V and J ends lost 5 bases and 10 bases respectively, with 20 bases between them. This CDR3 has 15 amino acids.

This clonotype was observed a few times. This chain uses TRBV6-2 or TRBV6-3 with TRBJ1-6; D uncertain. V was clipped by 8 bases and J by 0 bases, with 14 bases between them. The germline V gene encodes CDR1 MNHEY and CDR2 SVGEGT. The CDR3 has 16 residues. CDR3 coding DNA: TGTGCCAGCCGTTCCCCCGAGAGCTCCTATAATTCACCCCTCCACTTT. This codes for CASRSPESSYNSPLHF.

This clonotype occurred many times. The V call is TRBV29-1, the J call TRBJ2-3; perhaps TRBD1 as D (5 bases). Germline assignment: CDR1 SQVTM and CDR2 ANQGSEA. This CDR3 contains 16 residues. V was trimmed by 6 bases and J by 5 bases, leaving 24 bases between them. CDR3 amino acids: CSVQNPTPRVEDTQYF. The CDR3 DNA reads as TGCAGCGTCCAAAACCCTACCCCCAGGGTGGAAGATACGCAGTATTTT.

At least ten counts were recorded for this clonotype. The V gene is TRBV3-1, the J gene TRBJ2-1; D possibly matches TRBD1 or TRBD2 (5 bases each). Germline lookup yields CDR1 LGHDT and CDR2 YNNKEL (reference sequence). V lost 6 bases and J 3 bases, leaving 12 bases between the germline ends. The CDR3 runs to 14 residues. CDR3 in amino acids: CASRGERGYNEQFF. The DNA for the CDR3 is TGTGCCAGCAGAGGCGAGAGGGGCTACAATGAGCAGTTCTTC.